Below, 22 T cell receptor beta chains from the same sample are listed, as sequenced in a study of breast tumors, draining lymph nodes, adjacent tissues. TCRdb ran MiXCR on the multiplex PCR reads and lists one entry per CDR3 protein. The data show about 140,000 distinct CDR3 sequences, roughly 33% seen once. Axillary draining lymph nodes of breast cancer patients supplied the node samples. Sequencing was carried out using axillary lymph node tissue. The receptors shown here come from a female donor with breast cancer. Some clones in this sample may be carry-over from other donors' samples.

This rearrangement joins TRBV5-8 to TRBJ2-2, with a tentative D call TRBD2 (5 bases). CDR3 length: 14 residues. V dropped 7 bases and J dropped 4 bases, with 14 bases sitting between them. CDR1 and CDR2 from the germline V gene are SGHTS and YDEGEE. CDR3 sequence (DNA): TGTGCCAGCTCTCGCGAGGGTACCACCGGGGAGCTGTTTTTT. This sequence encodes CASSREGTTGELFF.

This chain joins TRBV7-2 and TRBJ2-7; TRBD2 is a possible D gene (6 bases). The V end lost 2 bases, the J end lost 3 bases, and 17 bases lay between the germline ends. The CDR3 contains 16 residues. Germline CDR1 is SGHTA and CDR2 is FQGNSA. CDR3: CASSLRVPRGGYEQYF. DNA for the CDR3: TGTGCCAGCAGCTTAAGGGTCCCGCGGGGTGGCTACGAGCAGTACTTC.

There are many counts of this clonotype. It may be a read error: a sequence one base away is much more abundant. V gene TRBV25-1 combines with J gene TRBJ1-4; the D gene is possibly TRBD1 (5 bases). CDR1 is MGHDK, CDR2 SYGVNS, per germline. The CDR3 consists of 15 residues. In DNA, the CDR3 is TGTGCCAGCAGTGTCTTGGGGGAGGCTAATGAAAGACTGTTTTTT. Translating it yields CASSVLGEANERLFF.

CDR3 nucleotide sequence: TGCGCCAGCAGCTTGAGGGACAGGGACTACGAGCAGTACTTC. It yields the protein CASSLRDRDYEQYF. J is TRBJ2-7 and V is TRBV5-1; TRBD1 aligns across 9 bases. Trimming cost V 1 base and J 3 bases; bases outside gene matches: 2. The CDR3 consists of 14 residues. The germline V gene encodes CDR1 SGHRS and CDR2 YFSETQ.

The CDR3 coding sequence is TGTGCCAGCAGATGGGACGGGTACACCTTC. The encoded protein is CASRWDGYTF. This chain links TRBV7-3 with TRBJ1-2, with a tentative D call TRBD1 (5 bases). Germline-derived CDR1 and CDR2 are SGHTA and FQGTGA. V was clipped by 6 bases and J by 11 bases, with 10 bases between them. The CDR3 runs to 10 residues.

There are many counts of this clonotype. This chain links TRBV9 with TRBJ2-1, with 7 bases aligning to TRBD2. The trim removed 0 bases at V and 6 bases at J, leaving 6 bases unmatched. The CDR3 runs to 15 residues. Germline loops: CDR1 SGDLS, CDR2 YYNGEE. This CDR3 reads CASSVVDSGRNEQFF. CDR3 DNA: TGTGCCAGCAGCGTAGTTGATAGCGGGCGCAATGAGCAGTTCTTC.

This clonotype was seen once. V and J are TRBV3-1 and TRBJ1-1; D is undetermined. This CDR3 has 14 amino acids. V lost 0 bases, J lost 1 base, and 6 bases lay in between. Germline V gives CDR1 LGHDT, CDR2 YNNKEL (reference sequence). The CDR3 loop reads CASSQESKNTEAFF. The DNA of the CDR3 is TGTGCCAGCAGCCAAGAAAGCAAGAACACTGAAGCTTTCTTT.

This clonotype was seen a single time. An end of the junction does not agree with germline; a read error may underlie this. The genes are TRBV29-1 and TRBJ2-1; D call uncertain. The CDR3 covers 14 residues. Germline V CDR1 and CDR2: SQVTM, ANQGSEA. CDR3 sequence: CSVGLMMGYNERFF. The CDR3, as DNA: TGCAGCGTTGGATTGATGATGGGGTACAATGAGCGGTTCTTC.

This clonotype has a handful of counts. A read error may explain this, as a much larger clone is one base away. V and J are TRBV6-6 and TRBJ1-4; 10 bases agree with TRBD1. CDR1 is MNHNY and CDR2 is SVGAGI in the germline V gene (reference sequence). CDR3 size: 15 residues. The V and J ends lost 5 bases and 8 bases, in that order; junction bases with no gene match: 8. The CDR3 DNA follows: TGTGCCAGCAGTCACCTAGACAGGGGGCAAGAAAAACTGTTTTTT. Translating gives CASSHLDRGQEKLFF.

This clonotype has a count of ten or more. The genes are TRBV2 and TRBJ1-6; 7 bases line up with TRBD1. Trimming removed 4 bases from V and 10 bases from J; junction bases left unmatched: 7. The CDR3 extends over 14 amino acids. The germline gives CDR1 SNHLY, CDR2 FYNNEI. In nucleotides, the CDR3 is TGTGCCAGCAGTGGGGGGACAGAACGCTCACCCCTCCACTTT. It specifies CASSGGTERSPLHF.

Details on this clonotype: Its ends do not fully match the called genes, so a read error is possible. The chain carries TRBV7-8 and TRBJ2-7; D assignment may be TRBD1 or TRBD2 (5 bases each). The CDR3 is made up of 18 amino acids. The V gene's germline CDR1 is SGHVS and CDR2 FQNEAQ. The CDR3 DNA follows: TGTGCCGGCAGCTCACACACCGGGACGGTTGCCCTGACCTACGAGCAGTACTTC. Translating gives CAGSSHTGTVALTYEQYF.

This clonotype appeared many times. The rearrangement joins TRBV12-3 or TRBV12-4 to TRBJ2-3; D gene ambiguous. CDR3 length: 12 amino acids. The V and J ends lost 8 bases and 1 base respectively, with 7 bases between them. CDR3 nucleotide sequence: TGTGCCAGCCGATTCCGCACAGATACGCAGTATTTT. Amino acids: CASRFRTDTQYF.

Points on this clonotype: The germline gene is not matched at one end of the junction; a read error may be the cause. This chain joins TRBV19 and TRBJ2-2; D is perhaps TRBD1 (6 bases). Germline V CDR1 and CDR2: LNHDA, SQIVND (reference sequence). CDR3 length equals 14 residues. CDR3 bases: TGTGCCAGCAGACCTGACAGGAACACCGGGGAGCCGTTTTTT. Translated: CASRPDRNTGEPFF.

This clonotype occurred many times. CDR3 region: CASSGEVSRPQHF. CDR3 coding DNA: TGTGCCAGCAGTGGGGAGGTTAGTCGGCCCCAGCATTTT. The chain combines TRBV6-1 with TRBJ1-5; no clear D. Germline V gene sequence: CDR1 MNHNS, CDR2 SASEGT. The CDR3 contains 13 residues. V lost 4 bases and J lost 9, with 13 bases in between.

The chain is built from TRBV11-2 and TRBJ1-1, with D hard to call. V gave up 7 bases and J gave up 0 bases, with 21 bases separating them. Germline-derived CDR1 and CDR2 are SGHAT and FQNNGV. CDR3 length equals 17 residues. CDR3 sequence: CASTTTRFSSMNTEAFF. Here the CDR3 DNA reads TGTGCCAGCACAACCACCCGGTTTTCCTCTATGAACACTGAAGCTTTCTTT. Looking up the rest from reference TRBV11-2 and TRBJ1-1 gives the full variable domain: EAGVAQSPRYKIIEKRQSVAFWCNPISGHATLYWYQQILGQGPKLLIQFQNNGVVDDSQLPKDRFSAERLKGVDSTLKIQPAKLEDSAVYLCASTTTRFSSMNTEAFFGQGTRLTVV.

This clonotype was observed once. A much larger clone sits a single nucleotide away, making a read error possible. The conserved final phenylalanine or tryptophan is absent from the CDR3, which likely points to a read error. This chain joins TRBV5-1 and TRBJ1-1, with a possible D match to TRBD1 (5 bases). Trimming cost V 4 bases and J 4 bases, with 11 bases left between them. This CDR3 has 13 residues. Germline loops: CDR1 SGHRS, CDR2 YFSETQ. The chain's CDR3 is CASSADTATEAFS. CDR3 DNA: TGCGCCAGCAGCGCGGACACGGCCACTGAAGCTTTCTCT.

This clonotype was recorded many times. The chain couples TRBV19 to TRBJ1-2; D is uncertain. CDR3 length: 12 residues. Trimming shortened V by 7 bases and J by 0 bases, and 6 bases separated the two germline ends. Germline lookup yields CDR1 LNHDA and CDR2 SQIVND (reference sequence). DNA for the CDR3: TGTGCCAGTACATCAGCTAACTATGGCTACACCTTC. Protein product: CASTSANYGYTF.

The rearrangement uses TRBV11-2 and TRBJ1-1; 7 positions agree with TRBD1. From germline, CDR1 is SGHAT and CDR2 FQNNGV. V was clipped by 1 base and J by 13 bases; unmatched bases: 3. The CDR3 length is 11 residues. CDR3 protein: CASSLGGGHFF. CDR3 DNA sequence: TGTGCCAGCAGCTTAGGAGGGGGCCATTTCTTT.

This clonotype showed up many times. This chain connects TRBV2 to TRBJ1-6; 7 nucleotides align to TRBD1. The germline V gene encodes CDR1 SNHLY and CDR2 FYNNEI. The CDR3 has 13 amino acids. Trimming removed 6 bases from V and 5 bases from J; junction bases left unmatched: 1. As DNA, the CDR3 is TGTGCCAGCAGGACAGGGAATAATTCACCCCTCCACTTT. It yields the protein CASRTGNNSPLHF.

Concerning this clonotype: With a much larger clone just one base away, this may be a read error. The chain recombines TRBV20-1 with TRBJ2-1, with D unresolved. CDR1 DFQATT and CDR2 SNEGSKA come from the germline V gene (reference sequence). The CDR3 extends over 11 amino acids. CDR3 region: CSAKKGIGQSF. CDR3 coding DNA: TGCAGTGCGAAAAAAGGGATTGGGCAGTCCTTC.

In this sample, this clonotype turned up a few times. A much more abundant neighbour one base away suggests this may be a read error. V and J are TRBV5-5 and TRBJ1-2; no firm D call. The CDR3 is 14 amino acids. V was cut by 5 bases and J by 8 bases, with 19 bases left in between. The germline CDR1 and CDR2 sequences are SGHKS and YYEKEE (reference sequence). The CDR3 spells CASRDIQAVRGYTF. CDR3 bases: TGTGCCAGCAGAGATATTCAGGCAGTGCGAGGCTACACCTTC.

This clonotype was seen ten or more times. The rearrangement links TRBV2 to TRBJ1-2, with D maybe TRBD1 (6 bases). CDR3 length equals 13 residues. The ends were cut back, 2 bases at V and 8 bases at J, with 12 bases in the middle. Germline loops: CDR1 SNHLY, CDR2 FYNNEI. This chain's CDR3 is CASSEQGRGGYTF. Here the CDR3 DNA reads TGTGCCAGCAGTGAACAGGGGCGGGGAGGCTACACCTTC.